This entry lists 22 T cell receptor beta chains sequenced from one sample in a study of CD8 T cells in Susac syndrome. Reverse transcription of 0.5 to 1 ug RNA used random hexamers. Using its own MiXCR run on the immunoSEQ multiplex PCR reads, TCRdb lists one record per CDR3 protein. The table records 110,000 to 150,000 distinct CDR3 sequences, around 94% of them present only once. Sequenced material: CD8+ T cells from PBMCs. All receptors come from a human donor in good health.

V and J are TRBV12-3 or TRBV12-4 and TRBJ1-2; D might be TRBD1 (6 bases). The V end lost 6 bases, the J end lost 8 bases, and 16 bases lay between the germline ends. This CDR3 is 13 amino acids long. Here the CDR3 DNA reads TGTGCCAGCAGGCCGGGACAAGAAGTCGGCTACACCTTC. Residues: CASRPGQEVGYTF.

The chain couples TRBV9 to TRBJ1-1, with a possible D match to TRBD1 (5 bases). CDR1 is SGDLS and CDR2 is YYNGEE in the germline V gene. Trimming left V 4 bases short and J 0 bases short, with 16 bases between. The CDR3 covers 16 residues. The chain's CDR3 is CASSLRGGRVNTEAFF. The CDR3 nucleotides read TGTGCCAGCAGCCTCAGAGGTGGCAGGGTGAACACTGAAGCTTTCTTT.

The DNA of the CDR3 is TGTGCCATCGTTGGGGCGCAAGACGGGGAGCTGTTTTTT. Amino acid sequence: CAIVGAQDGELFF. The chain recombines TRBV7-9 with TRBJ2-2; D perhaps matches TRBD1 (5 bases). The V gene's germline CDR1 is SEHNR and CDR2 FQNEAQ (reference sequence). This CDR3 is built from 13 residues. V lost 10 bases, J lost 7 bases, and 16 bases lay in between.

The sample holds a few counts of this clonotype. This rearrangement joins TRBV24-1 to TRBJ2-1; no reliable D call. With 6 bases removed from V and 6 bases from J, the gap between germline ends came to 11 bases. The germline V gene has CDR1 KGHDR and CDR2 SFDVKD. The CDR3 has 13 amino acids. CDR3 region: CATSLDVVNEQFF. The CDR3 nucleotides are TGTGCCACCAGTCTCGATGTGGTCAATGAGCAGTTCTTC.

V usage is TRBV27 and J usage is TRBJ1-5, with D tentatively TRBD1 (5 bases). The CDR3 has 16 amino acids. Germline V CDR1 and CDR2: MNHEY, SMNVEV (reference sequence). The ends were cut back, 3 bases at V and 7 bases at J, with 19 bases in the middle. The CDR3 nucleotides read TGTGCCAGCAGTTTTTCTGCAGAGGGAAGGGGCCAGCCCCAGCATTTT. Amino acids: CASSFSAEGRGQPQHF.

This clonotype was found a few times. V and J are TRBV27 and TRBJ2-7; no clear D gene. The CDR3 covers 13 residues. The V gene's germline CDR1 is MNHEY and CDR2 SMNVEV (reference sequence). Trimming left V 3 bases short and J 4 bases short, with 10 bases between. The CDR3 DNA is TGTGCCAGCAGTTTGGGCCAGAGGTACGAGCAGTACTTC. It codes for CASSLGQRYEQYF.

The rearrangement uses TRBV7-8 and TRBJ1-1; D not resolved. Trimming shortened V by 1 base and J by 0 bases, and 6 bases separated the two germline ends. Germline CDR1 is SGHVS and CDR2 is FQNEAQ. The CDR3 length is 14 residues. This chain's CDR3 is CASSLDPLNTEAFF. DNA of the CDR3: TGTGCCAGCAGCTTAGACCCTTTGAACACTGAAGCTTTCTTT.

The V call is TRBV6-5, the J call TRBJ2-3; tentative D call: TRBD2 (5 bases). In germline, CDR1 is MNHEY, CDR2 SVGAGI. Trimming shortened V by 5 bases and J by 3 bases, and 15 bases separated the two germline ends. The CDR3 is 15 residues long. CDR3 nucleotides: TGTGCCAGCAGTAATAGCGAGATCCAGACAGATACGCAGTATTTT. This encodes CASSNSEIQTDTQYF.

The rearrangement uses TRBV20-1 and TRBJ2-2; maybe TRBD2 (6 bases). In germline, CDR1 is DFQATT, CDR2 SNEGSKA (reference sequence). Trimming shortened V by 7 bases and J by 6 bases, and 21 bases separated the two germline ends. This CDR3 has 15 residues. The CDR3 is CSDSMEGRGSGELFF. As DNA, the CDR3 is TGCAGTGACTCCATGGAGGGGCGGGGATCCGGGGAGCTGTTTTTT.

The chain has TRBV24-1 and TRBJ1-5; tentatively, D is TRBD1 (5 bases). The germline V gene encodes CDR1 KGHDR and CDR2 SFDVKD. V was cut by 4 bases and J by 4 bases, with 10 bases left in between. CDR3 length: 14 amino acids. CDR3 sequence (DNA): TGTGCCACCAGTGACCCCGACAGTAATCAGCCCCAGCATTTT. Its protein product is CATSDPDSNQPQHF.

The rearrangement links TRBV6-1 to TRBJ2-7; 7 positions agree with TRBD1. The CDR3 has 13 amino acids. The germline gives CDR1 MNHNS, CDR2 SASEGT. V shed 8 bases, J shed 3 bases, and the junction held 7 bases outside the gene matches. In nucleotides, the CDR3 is TGTGCCAGCTCTTCGGGACAGCACTACGAGCAGTACTTC. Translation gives CASSSGQHYEQYF.

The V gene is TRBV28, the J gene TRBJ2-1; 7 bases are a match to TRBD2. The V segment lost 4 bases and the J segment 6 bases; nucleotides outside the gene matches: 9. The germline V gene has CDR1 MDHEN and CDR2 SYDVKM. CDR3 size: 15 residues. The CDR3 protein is CASSSRLAETNEQFF. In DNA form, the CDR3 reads TGTGCCAGCAGTTCGCGGCTAGCGGAGACCAATGAGCAGTTCTTC.

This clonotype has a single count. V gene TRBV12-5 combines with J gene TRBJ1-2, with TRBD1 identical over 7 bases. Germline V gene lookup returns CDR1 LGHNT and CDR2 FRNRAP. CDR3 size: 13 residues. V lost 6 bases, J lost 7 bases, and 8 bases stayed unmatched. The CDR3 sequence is CASGPTGISGYTF. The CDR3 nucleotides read TGTGCTAGTGGGCCGACAGGGATCTCTGGCTACACCTTC.

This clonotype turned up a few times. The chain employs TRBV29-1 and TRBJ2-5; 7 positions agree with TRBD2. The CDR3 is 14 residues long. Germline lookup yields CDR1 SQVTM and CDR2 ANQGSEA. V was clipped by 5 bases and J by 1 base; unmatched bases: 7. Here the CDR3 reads CSVRLADFQETQYF. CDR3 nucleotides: TGCAGCGTTCGGCTAGCGGACTTCCAAGAGACCCAGTACTTC.

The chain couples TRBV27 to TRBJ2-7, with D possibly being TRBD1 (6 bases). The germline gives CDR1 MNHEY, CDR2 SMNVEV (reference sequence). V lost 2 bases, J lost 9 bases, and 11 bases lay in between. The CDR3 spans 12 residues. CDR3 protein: CASSLPGVGQYF. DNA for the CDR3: TGTGCCAGCAGTTTACCAGGGGTCGGGCAGTACTTC.

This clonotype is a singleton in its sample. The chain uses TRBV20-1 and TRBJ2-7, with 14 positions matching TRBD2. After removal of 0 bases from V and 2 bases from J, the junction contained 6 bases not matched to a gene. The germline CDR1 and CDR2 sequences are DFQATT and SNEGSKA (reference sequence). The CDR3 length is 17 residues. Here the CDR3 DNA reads TGCAGTGCTAGAGATCTTGGGACTAGCGGGGGAACCTACGAGCAGTACTTC. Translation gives CSARDLGTSGGTYEQYF.

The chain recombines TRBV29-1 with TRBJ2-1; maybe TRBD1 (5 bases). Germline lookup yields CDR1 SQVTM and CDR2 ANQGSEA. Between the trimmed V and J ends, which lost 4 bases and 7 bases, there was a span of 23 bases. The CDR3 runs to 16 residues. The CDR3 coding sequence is TGCAGCGTTGGTCGATTGGGGCAGTTAACAATGAATGAGCAGTTCTTC. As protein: CSVGRLGQLTMNEQFF.

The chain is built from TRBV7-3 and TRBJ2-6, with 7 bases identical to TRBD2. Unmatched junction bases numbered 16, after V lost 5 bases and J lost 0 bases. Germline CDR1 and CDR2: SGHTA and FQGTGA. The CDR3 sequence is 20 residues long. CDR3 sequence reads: CASSVRGDARYPSGANVLTF. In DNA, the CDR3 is TGTGCCAGCAGCGTCCGGGGGGACGCTAGATATCCCTCTGGGGCCAACGTCCTGACTTTC.

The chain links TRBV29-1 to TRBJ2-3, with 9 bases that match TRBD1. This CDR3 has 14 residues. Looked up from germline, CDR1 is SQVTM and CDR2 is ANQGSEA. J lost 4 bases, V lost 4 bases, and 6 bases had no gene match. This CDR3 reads CSVVGTGWADTQYF. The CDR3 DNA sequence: TGCAGCGTTGTAGGGACAGGGTGGGCAGATACGCAGTATTTT.

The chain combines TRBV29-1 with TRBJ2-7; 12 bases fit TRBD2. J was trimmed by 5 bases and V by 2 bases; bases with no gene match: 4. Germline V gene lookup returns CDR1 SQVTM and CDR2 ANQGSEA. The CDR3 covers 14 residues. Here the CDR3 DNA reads TGCAGCGTTGAACTAGCGGGAGGGCCCCACGAGCAGTACTTC. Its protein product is CSVELAGGPHEQYF.

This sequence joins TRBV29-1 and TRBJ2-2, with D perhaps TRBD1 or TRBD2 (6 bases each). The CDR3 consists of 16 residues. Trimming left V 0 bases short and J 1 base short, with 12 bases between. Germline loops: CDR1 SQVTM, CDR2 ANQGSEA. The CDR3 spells CSVEDRGRENTGELFF. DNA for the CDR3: TGCAGCGTTGAAGATCGGGGGCGGGAGAACACCGGGGAGCTGTTTTTT.

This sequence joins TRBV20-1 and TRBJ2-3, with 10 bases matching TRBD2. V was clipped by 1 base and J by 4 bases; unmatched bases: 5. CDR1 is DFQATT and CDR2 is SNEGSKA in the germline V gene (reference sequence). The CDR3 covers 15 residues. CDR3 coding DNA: TGCAGTGCTAGAGTAGCAGCGGGAGGGCCAGATACGCAGTATTTT. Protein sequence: CSARVAAGGPDTQYF.